The clone carrying this TCR beta chain was detected once. Its antigen is undetermined. Researchers took RNA transcripts and amplified the TCR beta CDR3 regions from them. In the first-round RT-PCR of the TCR CDR3, the HTBI primer set was used. From the multiplex PCR reads, TCRdb called clonotypes with MiXCR, one entry per CDR3 protein. The sample shows under 200,000 distinct CDR3 sequences, about 9% of them seen only once. Patients having uncontrolled infection, another autoimmune disease, pregnancy or lactation were not included. This record comes from a study of T cells in Graves' hyperthyroidism and ophthalmopathy. Overall study: Any treatment followed the collection of peripheral blood at initial diagnosis.

Unmatched junction bases numbered 8, after V lost 6 bases and J lost 2 bases. This CDR3 region has 15 residues. CDR1 and CDR2 from the germline V gene are SNHLY and FYNNEI. General study findings and limits: Ophthalmopathy prediction by the model preceded onset by a median about 6.3 months.

The rearrangement links TRBV2 to TRBJ2-5; TRBD2 aligns across 8 bases. The TCR sequence derives from a woman under 30 with Graves' hyperthyroidism that later progressed to Graves' ophthalmopathy. Sequenced: blood. CDR3 DNA sequence: TGTGCCAGCAGGGTCTTCGGGGGGGCTCAAGAGACCCAGTACTTC. This codes for CASRVFGGAQETQYF.